This TCR beta chain was captured in a study of cytomegalovirus exposure and HLA in healthy donors. Notes on the study in general: In an earlier analysis, productive rearrangement rates for most beta V segments clustered near 87% or 30%.

This clone was recorded a few times. Its antigen is undetermined. Germline V gene data show CDR1 as MNHNS and CDR2 as SASEGT. Trimming took off 6 bases at V and 7 bases at J, with 16 bases between the two ends. This CDR3 is built from 14 residues. PCR was performed using 60 Vbeta and 13 Jbeta primers. Assay: immunoSEQ multiplex PCR; the TCRdb copy retains only in-frame clones and omits some. The data show approximately 140,000 clones, with around 72% seen just once and approximately 14% held by the top ten. The V call is TRBV6-1, the J call TRBJ2-1, with a weak D call TRBD2 (6 bases). Sequenced: PBMCs. This TCR was sampled from a human donor in good health. CDR3 nucleotides: TGTGCCAGCAGCCCTCGGCGGGGAGATAATGAGCAGTTCTTC. Its translation is CASSPRRGDNEQFF.